Following are 23 T cell receptor beta chains from one sample sequenced in a study of T cells in Graves' hyperthyroidism and ophthalmopathy. It was RNA transcripts that yielded the amplified TCR beta CDR3 regions. HTBI primers drove first-round RT-PCR of the TCR CDR3. TCRdb redid the calling of the multiplex PCR reads with MiXCR, one entry per CDR3 protein. The sample records around 450,000 distinct CDR3 sequences, 12% to 15% being singletons. Sequenced sample: blood. These receptor sequences come from a woman aged 18-29 years with Graves' hyperthyroidism.

This chain connects TRBV6-1 to TRBJ1-1, with D hard to call. V was pared by 6 bases and J by 1 base, with 12 bases between. This CDR3 has 14 residues. In germline, CDR1 is MNHNS, CDR2 SASEGT. The CDR3 spells CASRPSGTNTEAFF. The CDR3 bases are TGTGCCAGCAGACCCTCCGGCACGAACACTGAAGCTTTCTTT.

Many counts were recorded for this clonotype. The gene calls are TRBV7-2 and TRBJ2-7; 10 nucleotides match TRBD2. From germline, CDR1 is SGHTA and CDR2 FQGNSA. The CDR3 has 18 residues. The junction had 17 bases not matched to a gene; V was cut back by 2 bases and J by 7 bases. The CDR3 DNA follows: TGTGCCAGCAGCTTATGGGACAGCCCTGGGCTAGCGGGAGTTGAGCAGTACTTC. Translated: CASSLWDSPGLAGVEQYF.

Ten or more counts support this clonotype. V usage is TRBV7-2 and J usage is TRBJ2-1, with unresolved D. Germline loops: CDR1 SGHTA, CDR2 FQGNSA. V was trimmed by 3 bases and J by 9 bases, leaving 12 bases between them. The CDR3 extends over 13 amino acids. This chain's CDR3 is CASSLYSLSEQFF. The CDR3 DNA reads TGTGCCAGCAGCTTGTACAGTCTTTCTGAGCAGTTCTTC.

This clonotype was counted many times. This chain uses TRBV6-1 with TRBJ2-7; 10 bases align to TRBD2. Germline CDR1 MNHNS, CDR2 SASEGT. Trimming took 5 bases from V and 3 from J; bases not matched to a gene: 7. This CDR3 is 15 amino acids long. The CDR3 is CASSYWLAGDYEQYF. Here the CDR3 DNA reads TGTGCCAGCAGTTACTGGCTAGCGGGAGACTACGAGCAGTACTTC.

The sample holds many counts of this clonotype. CDR3 sequence reads: CASSPISGDDSTDTQYF. CDR3 coding DNA: TGTGCCAGCAGCCCTATCAGCGGGGACGACAGCACAGATACGCAGTATTTT. The J gene is TRBJ2-3, the V gene TRBV3-1, with 7 bases lining up with TRBD2. This CDR3 is built from 17 residues. The germline gives CDR1 LGHDT, CDR2 YNNKEL (reference sequence). The trim removed 4 bases at V and 0 bases at J, leaving 10 bases unmatched.

The chain joins TRBV5-1 to TRBJ1-1; 9 bases line up with TRBD1. J was trimmed by 6 bases and V by 0 bases; bases with no gene match: 3. This CDR3 region has 14 residues. The germline V gene has CDR1 SGHRS and CDR2 YFSETQ. Here the CDR3 reads CASSLEQGAPEAFF. Written as DNA, the CDR3 is TGCGCCAGCAGCTTGGAACAGGGGGCTCCTGAAGCTTTCTTT. Complete variable domain (other parts from reference TRBV5-1 and TRBJ1-1): KAGVTQTPRYLIKTRGQQVTLSCSPISGHRSVSWYQQTPGQGLQFLFEYFSETQRNKGNFPGRFSGRQFSNSRSEMNVSTLELGDSALYLCASSLEQGAPEAFFGQGTRLTVV.

V is TRBV27 and J is TRBJ2-7; the D call may be TRBD1 or TRBD2 (5 bases each). The CDR3 has 15 amino acids. The germline V gene has CDR1 MNHEY and CDR2 SMNVEV (reference sequence). The V end lost 3 bases, the J end lost 3 bases, and 15 bases lay between the germline ends. CDR3 DNA sequence: TGTGCCAGCAGTTTCCGCCGGGACCCTTTCTACGAGCAGTACTTC. It codes for CASSFRRDPFYEQYF.

This clonotype was seen repeatedly, ten times or more. The chain is built from TRBV24-1 and TRBJ1-1, with D uncertain. Germline V lookup: CDR1 KGHDR, CDR2 SFDVKD. Trimming cost V 5 bases and J 1 base, with 4 bases left between them. The CDR3 contains 12 residues. CDR3 sequence: CATSVGNTEAFF. CDR3 sequence (DNA): TGTGCCACCAGTGTGGGGAACACTGAAGCTTTCTTT.

The gene calls are TRBV28 and TRBJ2-1, with D perhaps matching TRBD2 (6 bases). The CDR3 covers 13 residues. V was cut by 9 bases and J by 1 base, with 10 bases left in between. Germline V lookup: CDR1 MDHEN, CDR2 SYDVKM. The CDR3 loop is CASRAGSYNEQFF. The CDR3 region has the DNA TGTGCCAGTAGGGCGGGGTCCTACAATGAGCAGTTCTTC.

V gene TRBV28 combines with J gene TRBJ2-2; D not certain. V shed 8 bases and J shed 4 bases, with 14 bases lying between them. CDR3 length: 14 residues. Germline CDR1 MDHEN, CDR2 SYDVKM. CDR3 in amino acids: CASSPRPPTGELFF. In nucleotides, the CDR3 is TGTGCCAGCTCGCCAAGGCCACCCACCGGGGAGCTGTTTTTT.

This clonotype was recorded many times. The gene calls are TRBV10-2 and TRBJ1-1; 12 bases line up with TRBD1. V lost 6 bases to trimming and J lost 5 bases; unmatched junction nucleotides: 19. Germline-derived CDR1 and CDR2 are WSHSY and SAAADI. The CDR3 sequence is 19 residues long. CDR3 residues: CASRTKRDRGRGVWTEAFF. As DNA, the CDR3 is TGCGCCAGCAGGACTAAACGGGACAGGGGGCGAGGAGTCTGGACTGAAGCTTTCTTT.

This clonotype appeared many times. The chain employs TRBV2 and TRBJ2-5, with 11 bases matching TRBD2. This CDR3 is 16 amino acids long. J was trimmed by 2 bases and V by 6 bases; bases with no gene match: 8. Germline V gives CDR1 SNHLY, CDR2 FYNNEI. The CDR3 DNA reads TGTGCCAGCAGGAAGACTAGCGGGATAAGGCAAGAGACCCAGTACTTC. It codes for CASRKTSGIRQETQYF.

This clonotype was counted between two and nine times. The V gene is TRBV4-1, the J gene TRBJ2-7, with 12 nucleotides matching TRBD2. Germline lookup yields CDR1 MGHRA and CDR2 YSYEKL. Germline trimming cut 0 bases from V and 2 bases from J; bases unmatched to any gene: 14. The CDR3 is made up of 20 amino acids. The CDR3 bases are TGCGCCAGCAGCCAAGATCTTTCTGCGACTAGCGGGAGAAGAACCTACGAGCAGTACTTC. Its translation: CASSQDLSATSGRRTYEQYF.

This clonotype was picked up many times. The rearrangement links TRBV20-1 to TRBJ2-7; TRBD2 matches at 11 bases. In germline, CDR1 is DFQATT, CDR2 SNEGSKA (reference sequence). The CDR3 has 15 amino acids. V was clipped by 4 bases and J by 5 bases; unmatched bases: 10. For the CDR3, the DNA is TGCAGTGCTACCCACCCGGGACTAGCGGCAGACGAGCAGTACTTC. It specifies CSATHPGLAADEQYF.

The V and J genes are TRBV4-3 and TRBJ2-1; D gene unclear. Trimming pared 0 bases from V and 0 bases from J, leaving 6 bases between. The CDR3 totals 15 residues. Germline CDR1 is LGHNA and CDR2 is YSLEER. CDR3 nucleotides: TGCGCCAGCAGCCAAGATCCTCGCTCCTACAATGAGCAGTTCTTC. Translation: CASSQDPRSYNEQFF.

This chain connects TRBV28 to TRBJ1-2; 9 nucleotides align to TRBD1. The CDR3 loop spans 18 amino acids. Per germline, CDR1 MDHEN and CDR2 SYDVKM. The V gene end was trimmed by 0 bases and the J gene end by 8 bases; junction bases not matched to a gene: 16. The CDR3 nucleotides are TGTGCCAGCAGTTTATGGGTTTGGGGGGACAGGGTCGAGGAGGGCTACACCTTC. This encodes CASSLWVWGDRVEEGYTF.

The V call is TRBV5-6, the J call TRBJ2-7; D is uncertain. In germline, CDR1 is SGHDT, CDR2 YYEEEE. The CDR3 contains 14 residues. Trimming removed 4 bases at V and 2 bases at J, with 13 bases between. CDR3 region: CASSARESPYEQYF. The CDR3 bases are TGTGCCAGCAGCGCCAGAGAGTCTCCCTACGAGCAGTACTTC.

This clonotype was observed at least ten times. CDR3: CASTAIAGREPDTQYF. In nucleotides, the CDR3 is TGTGCCAGCACCGCGATAGCGGGAAGGGAGCCAGATACGCAGTATTTT. The V and J genes are TRBV6-1 and TRBJ2-3; 8 bases agree with TRBD2. Germline assignment: CDR1 MNHNS and CDR2 SASEGT. With 7 bases clipped from V and 4 bases from J, the junction kept 13 bases outside the gene matches. This CDR3 comprises 16 residues.

The chain carries TRBV19 and TRBJ2-1, with 8 bases identical to TRBD2. After removal of 10 bases from V and 0 bases from J, the junction contained 8 bases not matched to a gene. Germline CDR1 is LNHDA and CDR2 is SQIVND (reference sequence). The CDR3 has 15 amino acids. The CDR3 is CATIGRASSYNEQFF. The CDR3 bases are TGTGCCACCATCGGGAGGGCCTCCTCCTACAATGAGCAGTTCTTC. Full variable domain (rest looked up from reference TRBV19 and TRBJ2-1): DGGITQSPKYLFRKEGQNVTLSCEQNLNHDAMYWYRQDPGQGLRLIYYSQIVNDFQKGDIAEGYSVSREKKESFPLTVTSAQKNPTAFYLCATIGRASSYNEQFFGPGTRLTVL.

This clonotype was seen at least ten times. The chain has TRBV15 and TRBJ2-2; TRBD2 matches 7 bases. The CDR3 sequence is 16 residues long. With 1 base clipped from V and 5 bases from J, the junction kept 7 bases outside the gene matches. Germline assignment: CDR1 LNHNV and CDR2 YYDKDF (reference sequence). The CDR3 nucleotides read TGTGCCACCAGCAGAGTTGCGGGAGCAGGGACCGGGGAGCTGTTTTTT. Protein product: CATSRVAGAGTGELFF. Full variable domain (missing parts from reference TRBV15 and TRBJ2-2): DAMVIQNPRYQVTQFGKPVTLSCSQTLNHNVMYWYQQKSSQAPKLLFHYYDKDFNNEADTPDNFQSRRPNTSFCFLDIRSPGLGDTAMYLCATSRVAGAGTGELFFGEGSRLTVL.

At least ten counts were recorded for this clonotype. V usage is TRBV9 and J usage is TRBJ2-7; 10 nucleotides agree with TRBD2. The germline V gene encodes CDR1 SGDLS and CDR2 YYNGEE. The CDR3 runs 16 residues. Germline trimming cut 0 bases from V and 0 bases from J; bases unmatched to any gene: 3. CDR3 loop: CASSVAASGSSYEQYF. The CDR3 DNA reads as TGTGCCAGCAGCGTAGCTGCTAGCGGGAGCTCCTACGAGCAGTACTTC. Using reference TRBV9 and TRBJ2-7 for the parts outside the CDR3, the full variable domain is DSGVTQTPKHLITATGQRVTLRCSPRSGDLSVYWYQQSLDQGLQFLIQYYNGEERAKGNILERFSAQQFPDLHSELNLSSLELGDSALYFCASSVAASGSSYEQYFGPGTRLTVT.

This clonotype was detected a few times. This may be a read error: a much more frequent sequence differs by one nucleotide. The chain joins TRBV18 to TRBJ1-1, with 7 bases lining up with TRBD1. Germline CDR1 reads KGHSH; CDR2 reads LQKENI. This CDR3 region has 14 residues. Trimming took 5 bases from V and 2 from J; bases not matched to a gene: 5. The CDR3 is CASSCWDRNTEAFF. For the CDR3, the DNA is TGTGCCAGCTCATGCTGGGACAGAAACACTGAAGCTTTCTTT. Complete variable domain (other parts from reference TRBV18 and TRBJ1-1): NAGVMQNPRHLVRRRGQEARLRCSPMKGHSHVYWYRQLPEEGLKFMVYLQKENIIDESGMPKERFSAEFPKEGPSILRIQQVVRGDSAAYFCASSCWDRNTEAFFGQGTRLTVV.

This clonotype has a count of ten or more. The genes are TRBV15 and TRBJ2-3, with D uncertain. The ends were cut back, 3 bases at V and 2 bases at J, with 3 bases in the middle. Looked up from germline, CDR1 is LNHNV and CDR2 is YYDKDF (reference sequence). This CDR3 is built from 12 residues. The CDR3 is CATSRDTDTQYF. The CDR3 DNA sequence: TGTGCCACCAGCAGGGACACAGATACGCAGTATTTT.